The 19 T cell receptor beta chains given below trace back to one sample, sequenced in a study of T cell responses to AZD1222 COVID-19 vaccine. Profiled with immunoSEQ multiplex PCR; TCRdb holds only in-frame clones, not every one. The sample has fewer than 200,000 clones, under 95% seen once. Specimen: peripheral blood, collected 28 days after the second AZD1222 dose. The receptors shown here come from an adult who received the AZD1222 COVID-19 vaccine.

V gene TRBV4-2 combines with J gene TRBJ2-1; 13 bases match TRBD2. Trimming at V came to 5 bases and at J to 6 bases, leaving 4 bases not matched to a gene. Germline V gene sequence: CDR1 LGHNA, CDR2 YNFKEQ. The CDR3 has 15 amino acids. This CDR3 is CASSSLAGGVNEQFF. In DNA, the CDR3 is TGTGCCAGCAGCTCACTAGCGGGAGGGGTCAATGAGCAGTTCTTC.

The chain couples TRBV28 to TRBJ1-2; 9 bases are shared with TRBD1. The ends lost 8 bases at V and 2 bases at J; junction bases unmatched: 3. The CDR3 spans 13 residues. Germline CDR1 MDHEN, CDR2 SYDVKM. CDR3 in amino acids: CASRDRVNYGYTF. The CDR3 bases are TGTGCCAGCCGGGACAGGGTAAACTATGGCTACACCTTC.

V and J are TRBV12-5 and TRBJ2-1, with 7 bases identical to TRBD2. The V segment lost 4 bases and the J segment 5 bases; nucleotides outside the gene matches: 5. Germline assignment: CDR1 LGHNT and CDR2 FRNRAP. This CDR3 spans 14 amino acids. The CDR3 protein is CASGSGGRDNEQFF. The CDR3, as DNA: TGTGCTAGTGGTTCTGGCGGGAGAGACAATGAGCAGTTCTTC.

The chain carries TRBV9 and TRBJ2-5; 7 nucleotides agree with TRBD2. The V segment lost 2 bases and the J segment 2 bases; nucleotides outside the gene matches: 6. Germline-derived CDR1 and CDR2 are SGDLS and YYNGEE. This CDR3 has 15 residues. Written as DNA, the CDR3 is TGTGCCAGCAGCGTTGTGGCTAGCGGACAAGAGACCCAGTACTTC. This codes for CASSVVASGQETQYF.

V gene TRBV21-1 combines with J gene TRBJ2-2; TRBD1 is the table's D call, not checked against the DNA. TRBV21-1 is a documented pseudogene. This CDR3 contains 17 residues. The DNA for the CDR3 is TGTGCCAGCAGCAAAGAAAGATACCCAGCGAACACCGGGGAGCTGTTTTTT. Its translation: CASSKERYPANTGELFF.

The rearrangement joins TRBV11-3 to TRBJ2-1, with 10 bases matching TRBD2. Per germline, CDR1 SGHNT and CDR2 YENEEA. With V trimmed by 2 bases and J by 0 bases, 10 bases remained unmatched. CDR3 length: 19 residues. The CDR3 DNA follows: TGTGCCAGCAGCTTAATACTAGCGGGGCCCCCGAGCTCCTACAATGAGCAGTTCTTC. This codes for CASSLILAGPPSSYNEQFF.

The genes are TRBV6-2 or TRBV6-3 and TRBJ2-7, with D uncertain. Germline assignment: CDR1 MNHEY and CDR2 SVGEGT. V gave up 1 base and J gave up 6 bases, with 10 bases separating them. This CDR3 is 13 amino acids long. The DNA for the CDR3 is TGTGCCAGCAGTTACTTAGGCGTAGGCGAGCAGTACTTC. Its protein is CASSYLGVGEQYF.

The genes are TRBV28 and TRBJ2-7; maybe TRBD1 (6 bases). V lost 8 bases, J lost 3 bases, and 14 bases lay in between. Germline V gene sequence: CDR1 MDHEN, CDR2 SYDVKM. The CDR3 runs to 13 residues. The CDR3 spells CASRTAYSYEQYF. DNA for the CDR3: TGTGCCAGCCGGACAGCATATAGCTACGAGCAGTACTTC.

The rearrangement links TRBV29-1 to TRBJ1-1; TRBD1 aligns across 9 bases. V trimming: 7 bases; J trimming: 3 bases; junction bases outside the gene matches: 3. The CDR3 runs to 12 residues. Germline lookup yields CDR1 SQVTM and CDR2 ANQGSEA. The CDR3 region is CSARTGDTEAFF. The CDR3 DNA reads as TGCAGCGCCCGGACAGGGGACACTGAAGCTTTCTTT.

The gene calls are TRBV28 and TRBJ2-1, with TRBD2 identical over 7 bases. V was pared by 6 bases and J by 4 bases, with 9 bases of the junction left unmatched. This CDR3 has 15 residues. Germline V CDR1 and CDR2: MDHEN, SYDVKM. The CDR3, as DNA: TGTGCCAGCAGATCAACAGCGGGATCTTACAATGAGCAGTTCTTC. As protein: CASRSTAGSYNEQFF.

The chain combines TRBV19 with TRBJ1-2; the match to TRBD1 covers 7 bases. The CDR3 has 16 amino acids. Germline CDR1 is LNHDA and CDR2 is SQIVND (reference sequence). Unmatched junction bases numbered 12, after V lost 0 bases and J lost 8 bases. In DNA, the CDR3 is TGTGCCAGTAGTATAGATCAGACAGGGAGCCCGTGGGGCTACACCTTC. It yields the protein CASSIDQTGSPWGYTF.

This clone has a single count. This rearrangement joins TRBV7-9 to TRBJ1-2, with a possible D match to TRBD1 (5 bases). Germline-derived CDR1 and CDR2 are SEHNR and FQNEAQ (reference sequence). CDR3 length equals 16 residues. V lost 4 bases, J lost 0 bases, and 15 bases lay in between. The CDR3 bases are TGTGCCAGCAGCTCCCCAGGACAAGCAGCTAACTATGGCTACACCTTC. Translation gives CASSSPGQAANYGYTF.

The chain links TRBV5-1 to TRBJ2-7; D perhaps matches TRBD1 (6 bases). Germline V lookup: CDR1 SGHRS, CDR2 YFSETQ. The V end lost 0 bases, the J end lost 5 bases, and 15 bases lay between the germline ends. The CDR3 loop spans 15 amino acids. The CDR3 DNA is TGCGCCAGCAGCTTGGATTCAGGGGTTATCGACGAGCAGTACTTC. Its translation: CASSLDSGVIDEQYF.

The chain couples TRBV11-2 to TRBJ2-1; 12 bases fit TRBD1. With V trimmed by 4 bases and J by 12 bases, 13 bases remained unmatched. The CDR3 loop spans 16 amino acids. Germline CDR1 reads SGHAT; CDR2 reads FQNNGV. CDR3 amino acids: CASSYPGTGGAMGQFF. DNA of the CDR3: TGTGCCAGCAGCTACCCCGGGACAGGGGGCGCAATGGGGCAGTTCTTC. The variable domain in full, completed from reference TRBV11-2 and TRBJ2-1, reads EAGVAQSPRYKIIEKRQSVAFWCNPISGHATLYWYQQILGQGPKLLIQFQNNGVVDDSQLPKDRFSAERLKGVDSTLKIQPAKLEDSAVYLCASSYPGTGGAMGQFFGPGTRLTVL.

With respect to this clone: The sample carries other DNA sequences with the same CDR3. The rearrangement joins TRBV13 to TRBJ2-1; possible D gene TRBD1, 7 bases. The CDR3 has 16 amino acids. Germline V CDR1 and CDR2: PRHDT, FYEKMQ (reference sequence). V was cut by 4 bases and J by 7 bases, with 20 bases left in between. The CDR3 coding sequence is TGTGCCAGCAGCTCCGCGGAGGGGGCCAACCATAATGAGCAGTTCTTC. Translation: CASSSAEGANHNEQFF.

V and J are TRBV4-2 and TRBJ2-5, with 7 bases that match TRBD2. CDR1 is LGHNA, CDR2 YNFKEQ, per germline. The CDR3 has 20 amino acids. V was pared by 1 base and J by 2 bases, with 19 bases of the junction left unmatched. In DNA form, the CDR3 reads TGTGCCAGCAGCCAAGGACGCGGGAGTGGCGCCGATTGGGGGCAAGAGACCCAGTACTTC. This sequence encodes CASSQGRGSGADWGQETQYF.

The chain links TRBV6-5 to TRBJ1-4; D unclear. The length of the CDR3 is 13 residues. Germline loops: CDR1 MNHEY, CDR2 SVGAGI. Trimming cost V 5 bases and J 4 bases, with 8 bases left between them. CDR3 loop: CASSTVFNEKLFF. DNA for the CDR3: TGTGCCAGCAGTACGGTGTTTAATGAAAAACTGTTTTTT.

The DNA of the CDR3 is TGCGCCAGCAGCCCAAGCTTAGGGTCAGGGGGCAGGTCCTACGAGCAGTACTTC. As protein: CASSPSLGSGGRSYEQYF. The chain employs TRBV4-3 and TRBJ2-7; 8 bases are shared with TRBD1. V shed 4 bases and J 1 base; nucleotides not matched to a gene: 15. This CDR3 is 18 amino acids long. The germline gives CDR1 LGHNA, CDR2 YSLEER.

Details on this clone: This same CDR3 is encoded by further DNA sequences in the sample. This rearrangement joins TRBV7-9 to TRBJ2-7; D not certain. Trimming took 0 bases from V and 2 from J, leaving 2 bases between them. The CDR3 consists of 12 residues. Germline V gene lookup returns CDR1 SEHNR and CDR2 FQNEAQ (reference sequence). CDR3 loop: CASSLATYEQYF. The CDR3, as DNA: TGTGCCAGCAGCTTAGCGACCTACGAGCAGTACTTC.